The present TCR beta chain was sequenced within a study of CXCR3-negative and CXCR3-positive naive CD8 T cells. The germline CDR1 and CDR2 sequences are SGHDN and FVKESK. CDR3 size: 16 residues. Study-level points and caveats: CXCR3-positive naive cells had TRB CDR3s that were more hydrophobic than CXCR3-negative naive cells had. Researchers reported similar TRBV-TRBJ usage in naive CXCR3-negative and CXCR3-positive cells, though memory differed.

As concerns this clonotype: What it binds is unknown.

The TRB libraries of cDNA were built by UMI-labeled 5' RACE. With the 5' RACE reads reprocessed, TCRdb shows one record per CDR3 protein and no DNA. This repertoire comprises around 50,000 distinct CDR3 sequences; its ten largest clones make up approximately 0.56%. Sample: naive CXCR3+ CD8+ T cells from blood. Subset indicated: CD45RO-CCR7+CD27+CD95- naive CD8+ T cells expressing CXCR3 (TNR3+). The rearrangement uses TRBV14 and TRBJ2-1; TCRdb designates TRBD1, a call that cannot be tested without DNA. This TCR was sampled from a human donor in good health. Some clones in this sample may be carry-over from other donors' samples. This CDR3 reads CASSQMGGHSYNEQFF.